This entry lists 2 T cell receptor beta chains sequenced from one sample in a study of T cell repertoires in cytomegalovirus infection. TCRdb re-analysed the reads in MiXCR, keeping a single row per CDR3 protein. The sample contains about 500,000 distinct CDR3 sequences, roughly a third of which appear only once. Which antigens these TCRs recognize remains unknown. The source was cultured PBMCs, collected from culture after CMV antigen stimulation. Every receptor here comes from a human donor in good health (CMV status not recorded). Some clones in this sample may be carry-over from other donors' samples.

This clonotype was seen repeatedly, ten times or more. The genes are TRBV7-2 and TRBJ2-2, with D possibly being TRBD1 (6 bases). Per the germline V gene, CDR1 is SGHTA and CDR2 is FQGNSA. V was shortened by 5 bases and J by 4 bases, with 17 bases between the two germline ends. The CDR3 has 16 residues. CDR3 nucleotide sequence: TGTGCCAGCAGCAAAACAGGGACGGCGGCCACCGGGGAGCTGTTTTTT. This translates into CASSKTGTAATGELFF.

V is TRBV12-3 or TRBV12-4 and J is TRBJ1-1; 9 bases map to TRBD1. CDR3 length: 17 residues. Trimming at V came to 6 bases and at J to 1 base, leaving 12 bases not matched to a gene. CDR3 protein: CASSLTKGDRENTEAFF. The CDR3 coding sequence is TGTGCCAGCAGCCTAACCAAGGGGGACAGGGAGAACACTGAAGCTTTCTTT.